The sequence of this T cell receptor beta chain was determined in a study of shared clonotypes between healthy human individuals. Across the whole study: Three plates were used per donor for CD4 naive, three for CD4 memory, two for CD8 naive and one for CD8 memory.

Sorted-subset replicate PCR reactions contained roughly 200 ng DNA, corresponding to around 30,000 T cell genomes. Under the authors' procedure: Junction-only immunoSEQ sequences carried no quality scores, so filtering differed. Sequencing was performed with immunoSEQ multiplex PCR; in TCRdb, only in-frame clones are kept and a portion is missing. The DNA gave D and trimming, while V, J and clone size come from that table. The data show roughly 2.5 million clones, with more than 80% seen just once and 0.14% held by the top ten. Recent acute infections and vaccinations were absent in the healthy HIV-negative adult donors. This clone appeared a few times. The clonotype comes from a man aged 18 to 30 in good health. Sequenced material: naive CD4+ T cells sorted from blood. The subset was: CD45RA+ positively selected.

In DNA, the CDR3 is TGTGCCAGCAGCTTAGGAGGGGTAGGGGAGACCCAGTACTTC. Amino acids: CASSLGGVGETQYF. V gene TRBV11-2 combines with J gene TRBJ2-5; D could derive from TRBD1 or TRBD2 (5 bases each). V was clipped by 1 base and J by 5 bases, with 11 bases between them. Germline V gives CDR1 SGHAT, CDR2 FQNNGV. The CDR3 runs 14 residues.